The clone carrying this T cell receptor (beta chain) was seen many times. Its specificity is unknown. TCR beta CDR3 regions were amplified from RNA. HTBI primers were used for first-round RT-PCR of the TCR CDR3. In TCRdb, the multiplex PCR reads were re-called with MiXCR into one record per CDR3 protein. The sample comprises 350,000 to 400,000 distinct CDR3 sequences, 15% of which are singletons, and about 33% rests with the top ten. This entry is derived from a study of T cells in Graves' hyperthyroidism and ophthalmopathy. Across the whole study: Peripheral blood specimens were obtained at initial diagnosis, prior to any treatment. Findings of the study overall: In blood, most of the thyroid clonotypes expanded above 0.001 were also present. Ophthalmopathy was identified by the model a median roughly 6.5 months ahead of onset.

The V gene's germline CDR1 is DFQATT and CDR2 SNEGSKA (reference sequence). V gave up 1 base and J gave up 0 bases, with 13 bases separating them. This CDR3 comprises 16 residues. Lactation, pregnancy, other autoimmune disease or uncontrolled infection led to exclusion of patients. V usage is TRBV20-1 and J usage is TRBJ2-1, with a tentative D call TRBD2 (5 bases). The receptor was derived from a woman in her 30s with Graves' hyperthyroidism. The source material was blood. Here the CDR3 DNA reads TGCAGTGCTAGAGGATTCCCGGGGTACTCCTACAATGAGCAGTTCTTC. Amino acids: CSARGFPGYSYNEQFF.